Listed here are 15 T cell receptor beta chains from one sample, sequenced in a study of T cells after yellow fever vaccination. From the 5' RACE reads, TCRdb called clonotypes with MiXCR, one entry per CDR3 protein. The sample yields 250,000 to 350,000 distinct CDR3 sequences, around 4.5% seen once. Specimen: PBMCs, collected 15 days after the yellow fever booster vaccination. All receptors derive from a young man who received the YFV17D yellow fever vaccine.

This clonotype was observed many times. V is TRBV15 and J is TRBJ2-7; 7 bases agree with TRBD2. This CDR3 comprises 17 residues. V lost 0 bases, J lost 6 bases, and 14 bases stayed unmatched. Looked up from germline, CDR1 is LNHNV and CDR2 is YYDKDF (reference sequence). The CDR3 sequence is CATSRDRGGGSTAEQYV. In DNA form, the CDR3 reads TGTGCCACCAGCAGAGATCGCGGGGGTGGAAGTACGGCCGAGCAGTACGTC.

This clonotype has ten or more counts. V usage is TRBV6-2 or TRBV6-3 and J usage is TRBJ2-5; 11 bases agree with TRBD2. The germline V gene has CDR1 MNHEY and CDR2 SVGEGT. The V gene end was trimmed by 6 bases and the J gene end by 3 bases; junction bases not matched to a gene: 9. There are 16 residues in the CDR3. The CDR3 DNA is TGTGCCAGCAGCACCTATAGCGGGGGGGACAAAGAGACCCAGTACTTC. This encodes CASSTYSGGDKETQYF.

This clonotype was seen ten or more times. The chain uses TRBV5-1 and TRBJ2-1; D unclear. Per germline, CDR1 SGHRS and CDR2 YFSETQ. V was pared by 2 bases and J by 6 bases, with 6 bases between. The CDR3 runs to 12 residues. The CDR3 region has the DNA TGCGCCAGCAGCTTCGATCTCAATGAGCAGTTCTTC. It specifies CASSFDLNEQFF.

This clonotype was counted ten times or more. The gene calls are TRBV19 and TRBJ2-7; D not resolved. This CDR3 has 13 amino acids. V gave up 4 bases and J gave up 6 bases, with 13 bases separating them. CDR1 LNHDA and CDR2 SQIVND come from the germline V gene (reference sequence). CDR3 residues: CASSTTVATEQYF. The CDR3 bases are TGTGCCAGTAGTACCACAGTGGCTACCGAGCAGTACTTC. The whole variable domain, filled in from reference TRBV19 and TRBJ2-7, reads DGGITQSPKYLFRKEGQNVTLSCEQNLNHDAMYWYRQDPGQGLRLIYYSQIVNDFQKGDIAEGYSVSREKKESFPLTVTSAQKNPTAFYLCASSTTVATEQYFGPGTRLTVT.

The chain is built from TRBV7-6 and TRBJ2-5; 9 bases line up with TRBD2. CDR1 and CDR2 from the germline V gene are SGHVS and FNYEAQ. CDR3 length: 16 amino acids. V lost 3 bases and J lost 5; bases outside the gene matches: 10. CDR3 bases: TGTGCCAGCAGCTTGTCCGTAGCGGGGGAGAGGGAGACCCAGTACTTC. Translation: CASSLSVAGERETQYF.

At least ten counts were recorded for this clonotype. The chain is built from TRBV20-1 and TRBJ2-3; 16 positions match TRBD2. CDR1 is DFQATT and CDR2 is SNEGSKA in the germline V gene (reference sequence). The CDR3 spans 14 residues. The CDR3 nucleotides are TGCAGGGGACTAGCGGGGGGGGATACAGATACGCAGTATTTT. Residues: CRGLAGGDTDTQYF.

Here the CDR3 reads CASSYGVNQPQHF. The CDR3 coding sequence is TGTGCCAGCAGTTACGGGGTAAATCAGCCCCAGCATTTT. The V and J genes are TRBV6-2 or TRBV6-3 and TRBJ1-5; D unresolved. V was trimmed by 2 bases and J by 4 bases, leaving 6 bases between them. CDR3 length: 13 residues. Germline CDR1 and CDR2: MNHEY and SVGEGT.

This clonotype showed up many times. This sequence joins TRBV4-3 and TRBJ1-2; D is uncertain. Deletions cut 3 bases from V and 8 bases from J, with 22 bases between. The CDR3 length is 16 residues. Germline loops: CDR1 LGHNA, CDR2 YSLEER. This chain's CDR3 is CASSHVVGLSPQGYTF. The CDR3 region has the DNA TGCGCCAGCAGCCACGTAGTCGGACTGTCCCCTCAGGGCTACACCTTC.

This clonotype showed up just a few times. The chain links TRBV7-9 to TRBJ2-7; D is possibly TRBD2 (8 bases). The CDR3 covers 16 residues. The germline V gene encodes CDR1 SEHNR and CDR2 FQNEAQ (reference sequence). V dropped 5 bases and J dropped 3 bases, with 20 bases sitting between them. CDR3 amino acids: CASSAGGSDRDYEQYV. The CDR3 DNA reads TGTGCCAGCAGCGCGGGGGGCTCCGACAGGGACTACGAGCAGTACGTC.

This clonotype showed up many times. The rearrangement uses TRBV7-9 and TRBJ2-6, with D possibly TRBD1 on 6 matching bases. The CDR3 length is 15 residues. The germline gives CDR1 SEHNR, CDR2 FQNEAQ (reference sequence). V was trimmed by 5 bases and J by 4 bases, leaving 12 bases between them. CDR3 bases: TGTGCCAGCAGCAAACAGGGCGGGGGGGCCAACGTCCTGACTTTC. It is translated as CASSKQGGGANVLTF.

The table lists this clonotype with a few counts. J is TRBJ2-3 and V is TRBV12-3 or TRBV12-4; D ambiguous. This CDR3 has 12 residues. Trimming took 5 bases from V and 4 from J, leaving 7 bases between them. The CDR3 protein is CASSRQADTQYF. CDR3 DNA sequence: TGTGCCAGCAGTCGTCAAGCAGATACGCAGTATTTT.

This clonotype showed up many times. The J gene is TRBJ1-6, the V gene TRBV5-1; D is ambiguous. In germline, CDR1 is SGHRS, CDR2 YFSETQ. V dropped 3 bases and J dropped 6 bases, with 4 bases sitting between them. This CDR3 contains 12 residues. Written as DNA, the CDR3 is TGCGCCAGCAGCTCGGCTAATTCACCCCTCCACTTT. Translation gives CASSSANSPLHF. Variable domain in full (rest from reference TRBV5-1 and TRBJ1-6): KAGVTQTPRYLIKTRGQQVTLSCSPISGHRSVSWYQQTPGQGLQFLFEYFSETQRNKGNFPGRFSGRQFSNSRSEMNVSTLELGDSALYLCASSSANSPLHFGNGTRLTVT.

This clonotype occurred many times. V is TRBV12-3 or TRBV12-4 and J is TRBJ1-4, with 7 bases aligning to TRBD1. Trimming at V came to 3 bases and at J to 7 bases, leaving 5 bases not matched to a gene. This CDR3 spans 14 amino acids. This chain's CDR3 is CASSFFQGGEKLFF. CDR3 DNA sequence: TGTGCCAGCAGTTTTTTCCAGGGGGGTGAAAAACTGTTTTTT.

This clonotype showed up many times. V is TRBV7-9 and J is TRBJ1-1; 10 bases fit TRBD1. J gave up 2 bases and V 3 bases, and 6 bases lay outside the gene matches. CDR1 is SEHNR and CDR2 is FQNEAQ in the germline V gene (reference sequence). The length of the CDR3 is 16 residues. CDR3 sequence (DNA): TGTGCCAGCAGCTTTCCTAAGACAGGGGGCAACACTGAAGCTTTCTTT. This encodes CASSFPKTGGNTEAFF.

This clonotype has a handful of counts. The V call is TRBV7-9, the J call TRBJ1-2; D might be TRBD1 (5 bases). Looked up from germline, CDR1 is SEHNR and CDR2 is FQNEAQ (reference sequence). The germline V and J ends were trimmed by 1 base and 0 bases, with 12 bases remaining between them. This CDR3 has 16 amino acids. In DNA form, the CDR3 reads TGTGCCAGCAGCTTAGGCACGCGAGGGGCTAACTATGGCTACACCTTC. Amino acids: CASSLGTRGANYGYTF.